The 21 T cell receptor beta chains below were found in one sample sequenced in a study of cytomegalovirus exposure and HLA in healthy donors. 60 Vbeta and 13 Jbeta primers were used in PCR. Clones were sequenced by immunoSEQ multiplex PCR, and TCRdb holds only the in-frame ones, with some missing. The data hold about 180,000 clones, with less than 80% observed a single time. The sample consisted of PBMCs. These TCRs come from a man between 18 and 35 years old in good health and CMV-seronegative.

The genes are TRBV11-2 and TRBJ1-2, with D uncertain. Germline CDR1 SGHAT, CDR2 FQNNGV. Deletions cut 5 bases from V and 1 base from J, with 8 bases between. This CDR3 is built from 13 residues. Here the CDR3 DNA reads TGTGCCAGCAGCCTGGCCGATAACTATGGCTACACCTTC. This gives the protein CASSLADNYGYTF.

The chain uses TRBV13 and TRBJ2-3; perhaps TRBD2 as D (6 bases). CDR3 size: 15 residues. Germline V gene lookup returns CDR1 PRHDT and CDR2 FYEKMQ (reference sequence). The germline V and J ends were trimmed by 5 bases and 6 bases, with 18 bases remaining between them. The CDR3 coding sequence is TGTGCCAGCAGCCTGGACGCTGGGACTCCGGATACGCAGTATTTT. This codes for CASSLDAGTPDTQYF. Looking up the rest from reference TRBV13 and TRBJ2-3 gives the full variable domain: AAGVIQSPRHLIKEKRETATLKCYPIPRHDTVYWYQQGPGQDPQFLISFYEKMQSDKGSIPDRFSAQQFSDYHSELNMSSLELGDSALYFCASSLDAGTPDTQYFGPGTRLTVL.

In nucleotides, the CDR3 is TGTGCCAGCAGTGACGAAGGAGGGGCAGATACGCAGTATTTT. This translates into CASSDEGGADTQYF. The V call is TRBV6-4, the J call TRBJ2-3; possible D gene TRBD2, 6 bases. CDR3 length: 14 amino acids. V was clipped by 2 bases and J by 4 bases, with 10 bases between them. Germline assignment: CDR1 MRHNA and CDR2 SNTAGT.

This rearrangement joins TRBV30 to TRBJ2-3; 8 nucleotides align to TRBD2. This CDR3 is 15 amino acids long. V lost 0 bases and J lost 0; bases outside the gene matches: 2. The germline V gene has CDR1 GTSNPN and CDR2 SVGIG (reference sequence). The CDR3 reads CAWSVGGVSTDTQYF. In nucleotides, the CDR3 is TGTGCCTGGAGTGTCGGGGGGGTTAGCACAGATACGCAGTATTTT.

The chain recombines TRBV2 with TRBJ2-7, with 7 bases aligning to TRBD1. Germline trimming cut 7 bases from V and 4 bases from J; bases unmatched to any gene: 10. The CDR3 spans 14 residues. Germline V gene sequence: CDR1 SNHLY, CDR2 FYNNEI. Here the CDR3 DNA reads TGTGCCAGCATACGGGGACAGAGAGTATACGAGCAGTACTTC. Translating it yields CASIRGQRVYEQYF. Full variable domain (outside the CDR3, taken from reference TRBV2 and TRBJ2-7): EPEVTQTPSHQVTQMGQEVILRCVPISNHLYFYWYRQILGQKVEFLVSFYNNEISEKSEIFDDQFSVERPDGSNFTLKIRSTKLEDSAMYFCASIRGQRVYEQYFGPGTRLTVT.

The chain employs TRBV6-1 and TRBJ2-7, with D possibly TRBD1 on 6 matching bases. The length of the CDR3 is 11 residues. Germline CDR1 and CDR2: MNHNS and SASEGT. Trimming took 8 bases from V and 9 from J, leaving 14 bases between them. The CDR3 is CASRLGAAQYF. In DNA, the CDR3 is TGTGCCAGCCGGCTGGGGGCGGCGCAGTACTTC.

The chain carries TRBV9 and TRBJ1-6; D unresolved. The ends were cut back, 2 bases at V and 10 bases at J, with 10 bases in the middle. This CDR3 is 13 amino acids long. CDR1 SGDLS and CDR2 YYNGEE come from the germline V gene. CDR3 nucleotides: TGTGCCAGCAGCGTTAAACACTACTCACCCCTCCACTTT. Its translation is CASSVKHYSPLHF.

The rearrangement links TRBV19 to TRBJ2-2, with TRBD2 matching 12 bases. Germline values: CDR1 LNHDA, CDR2 SQIVND (reference sequence). After removal of 6 bases from V and 7 bases from J, the junction contained 6 bases not matched to a gene. This CDR3 is 15 amino acids long. CDR3 nucleotide sequence: TGTGCCAGTAGCTCAACTAGCGGGAGGCTCGGGGAGCTGTTTTTT. Its translation is CASSSTSGRLGELFF.

The chain recombines TRBV7-3 with TRBJ1-6; weak D call: TRBD1 (5 bases). This CDR3 spans 16 amino acids. In germline, CDR1 is SGHTA, CDR2 FQGTGA. The V end lost 0 bases, the J end lost 5 bases, and 11 bases lay between the germline ends. The CDR3 spells CASSLTGGNHNSPLHF. The CDR3 DNA sequence: TGTGCCAGCAGCTTAACGGGGGGGAACCATAATTCACCCCTCCACTTT. The full variable domain, completed using reference TRBV7-3 and TRBJ1-6, is GAGVSQTPSNKVTEKGKYVELRCDPISGHTALYWYRQSLGQGPEFLIYFQGTGAADDSGLPNDRFFAVRPEGSVSTLKIQRTERGDSAVYLCASSLTGGNHNSPLHFGNGTRLTVT.

The V gene is TRBV7-8, the J gene TRBJ2-3; a possible D gene is TRBD2 (6 bases). Per germline, CDR1 SGHVS and CDR2 FQNEAQ. This CDR3 region has 14 residues. Trimming removed 2 bases at V and 2 bases at J, with 8 bases between. This CDR3 reads CASSLRGYTDTQYF. The CDR3 nucleotides are TGTGCCAGCAGCTTACGGGGGTACACAGATACGCAGTATTTT.

The chain carries TRBV12-2 and TRBJ2-2; the table's TRBD2 call for D was not verified on the DNA. TRBV12-2 is classified as a pseudogene. The CDR3 spans 14 residues. This CDR3 is CASRLKGGTGELFF. Here the CDR3 DNA reads TGTGCAAGTCGCTTAAAGGGCGGGACCGGGGAGCTGTTTTTT.

As DNA, the CDR3 is TGTGCCAGCAGTGAACTATCTACTAGCGGGGGGACGGCGCTAGCCAAAAACATTCAGTACTTC. It specifies CASSELSTSGGTALAKNIQYF. The chain uses TRBV2 and TRBJ2-4; TRBD2 matches 12 bases. The junction had 14 bases not matched to a gene; V was cut back by 2 bases and J by 0 bases. CDR3 length: 21 residues. CDR1 is SNHLY and CDR2 is FYNNEI in the germline V gene.

This chain uses TRBV6-5 with TRBJ2-4; D is perhaps TRBD2 (7 bases). Germline V lookup: CDR1 MNHEY, CDR2 SVGAGI. The ends were cut back, 6 bases at V and 3 bases at J, with 12 bases in the middle. CDR3 length: 14 amino acids. This CDR3 is CASSLGGHKNIQYF. In nucleotides, the CDR3 is TGTGCCAGCAGCCTGGGGGGGCACAAAAACATTCAGTACTTC.

This clone has only a few counts. The V gene is TRBV10-3, the J gene TRBJ2-2; 12 nucleotides line up with TRBD1. CDR1 is ENHRY and CDR2 is SYGVKD in the germline V gene. This CDR3 is built from 16 residues. V gave up 4 bases and J gave up 8 bases; unmatched junction bases: 8. The CDR3 DNA sequence: TGTGCCATCAGTGGAACCGGGACAGGGGGCAAGGGGGAGCTGTTTTTT. This encodes CAISGTGTGGKGELFF.

The J gene is TRBJ1-2, the V gene TRBV19; possibly TRBD1 for D (6 bases). The CDR3 covers 15 residues. Deletions cut 1 base from V and 7 bases from J, with 16 bases between. Germline CDR1 and CDR2: LNHDA and SQIVND (reference sequence). The CDR3 loop reads CASSIVDSGVAGYTF. In nucleotides, the CDR3 is TGTGCCAGTAGTATAGTTGATTCAGGGGTCGCTGGCTACACCTTC. Using reference TRBV19 and TRBJ1-2 for the parts outside the CDR3, the full variable domain is DGGITQSPKYLFRKEGQNVTLSCEQNLNHDAMYWYRQDPGQGLRLIYYSQIVNDFQKGDIAEGYSVSREKKESFPLTVTSAQKNPTAFYLCASSIVDSGVAGYTFGSGTRLTVV.

This clone was detected only a few times. The sample holds other DNA sequences that translate to the same CDR3. The chain combines TRBV5-1 with TRBJ2-1; TRBD1 matches at 10 bases. Germline CDR1 SGHRS, CDR2 YFSETQ. The CDR3 spans 15 residues. Losses at the gene ends were 4 bases for V and 1 base for J; bases not matched to a gene: 2. The DNA of the CDR3 is TGCGCCAGCAGCCCGGGACAGGGGTCCTACAATGAGCAGTTCTTC. Its translation is CASSPGQGSYNEQFF.

V gene TRBV5-1 combines with J gene TRBJ2-3, with D maybe TRBD2 (6 bases). V gave up 1 base and J gave up 0 bases, with 9 bases separating them. The CDR3 is 15 amino acids. Germline CDR1 SGHRS, CDR2 YFSETQ. CDR3 protein: CASSLFGGSTDTQYF. The CDR3 DNA follows: TGCGCCAGCAGCTTGTTCGGGGGTAGCACAGATACGCAGTATTTT.

This clone was recorded once. The chain couples TRBV19 to TRBJ2-7; no reliable D call. The CDR3 has 12 amino acids. Trimming took off 5 bases at V and 2 bases at J, with 7 bases between the two ends. The germline V gene encodes CDR1 LNHDA and CDR2 SQIVND (reference sequence). CDR3 nucleotide sequence: TGTGCCAGTAGTTCTACGACCTACGAGCAGTACTTC. It encodes CASSSTTYEQYF.

The chain combines TRBV28 with TRBJ1-4, with 9 bases that match TRBD1. The length of the CDR3 is 15 residues. Trimming removed 3 bases from V and 6 bases from J; junction bases left unmatched: 5. Germline V gene data show CDR1 as MDHEN and CDR2 as SYDVKM. The CDR3 here is CASSFPGQGHEKLFF. The DNA for the CDR3 is TGTGCCAGCAGTTTCCCGGGACAGGGACATGAAAAACTGTTTTTT.

The chain joins TRBV7-6 to TRBJ1-5, with TRBD1 as a possible D gene (5 bases). Germline V gene lookup returns CDR1 SGHVS and CDR2 FNYEAQ. V was trimmed by 5 bases and J by 4 bases, leaving 9 bases between them. This CDR3 comprises 13 residues. CDR3 sequence (DNA): TGTGCCAGCAGCCCCGGGGGGAATCAGCCCCAGCATTTT. Translating it yields CASSPGGNQPQHF.

This chain joins TRBV27 and TRBJ1-5, with D tentatively TRBD1 (6 bases). The V end lost 6 bases, the J end lost 4 bases, and 13 bases lay between the germline ends. The germline CDR1 and CDR2 sequences are MNHEY and SMNVEV (reference sequence). CDR3 length equals 14 residues. CDR3 nucleotides: TGTGCCAGCAGACGGACAGCAGATAATCAGCCCCAGCATTTT. Residues: CASRRTADNQPQHF.